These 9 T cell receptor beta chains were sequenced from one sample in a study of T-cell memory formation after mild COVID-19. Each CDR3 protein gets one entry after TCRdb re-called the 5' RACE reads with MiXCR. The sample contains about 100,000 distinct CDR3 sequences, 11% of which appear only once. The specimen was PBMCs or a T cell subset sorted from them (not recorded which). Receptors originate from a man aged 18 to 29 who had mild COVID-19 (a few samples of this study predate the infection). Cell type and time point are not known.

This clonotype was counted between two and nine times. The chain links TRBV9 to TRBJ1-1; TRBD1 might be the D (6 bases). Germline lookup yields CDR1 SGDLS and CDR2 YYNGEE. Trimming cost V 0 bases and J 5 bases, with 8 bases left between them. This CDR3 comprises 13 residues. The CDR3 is CASSVDRVTEAFF. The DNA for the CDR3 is TGTGCCAGCAGCGTAGACAGGGTGACTGAAGCTTTCTTT.

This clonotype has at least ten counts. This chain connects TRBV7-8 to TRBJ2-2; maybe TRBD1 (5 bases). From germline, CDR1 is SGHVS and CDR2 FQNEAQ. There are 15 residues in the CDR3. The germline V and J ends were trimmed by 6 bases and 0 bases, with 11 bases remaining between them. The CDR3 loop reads CASRGRGSNTGELFF. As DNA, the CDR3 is TGTGCCAGCAGAGGAAGGGGTTCGAACACCGGGGAGCTGTTTTTT. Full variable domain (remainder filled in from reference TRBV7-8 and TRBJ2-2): GAGVSQSPRYKVAKRGQDVALRCDPISGHVSLFWYQQALGQGPEFLTYFQNEAQLDKSGLPSDRFFAERPEGSVSTLKIQRTQQEDSAVYLCASRGRGSNTGELFFGEGSRLTVL.

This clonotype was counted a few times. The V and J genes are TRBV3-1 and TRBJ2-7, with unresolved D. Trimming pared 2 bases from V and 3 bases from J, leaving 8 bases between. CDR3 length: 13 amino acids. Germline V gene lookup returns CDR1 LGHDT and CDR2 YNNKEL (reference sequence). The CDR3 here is CASSQKGLYEQYF. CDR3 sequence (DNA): TGTGCCAGCAGCCAAAAAGGCCTCTACGAGCAGTACTTC.

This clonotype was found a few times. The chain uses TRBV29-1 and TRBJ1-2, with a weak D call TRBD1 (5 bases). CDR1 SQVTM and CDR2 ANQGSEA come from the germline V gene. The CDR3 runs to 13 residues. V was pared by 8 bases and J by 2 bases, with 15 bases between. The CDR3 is CSSNSQGNYGYTF. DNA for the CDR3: TGCAGCTCTAACAGCCAGGGCAACTATGGCTACACCTTC.

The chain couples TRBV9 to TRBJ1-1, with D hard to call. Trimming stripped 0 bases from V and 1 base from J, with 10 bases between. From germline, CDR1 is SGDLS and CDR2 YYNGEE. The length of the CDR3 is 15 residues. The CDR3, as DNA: TGTGCCAGCAGCGTAGTCGGTTCGAGGAACACTGAAGCTTTCTTT. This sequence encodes CASSVVGSRNTEAFF.

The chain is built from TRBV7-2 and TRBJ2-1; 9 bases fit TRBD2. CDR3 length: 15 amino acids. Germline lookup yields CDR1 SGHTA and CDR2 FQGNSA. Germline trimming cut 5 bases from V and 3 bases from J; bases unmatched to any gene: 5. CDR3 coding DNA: TGTGCCAGCAGCGCAGCGGGGGGAAGCTACAATGAGCAGTTCTTC. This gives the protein CASSAAGGSYNEQFF.

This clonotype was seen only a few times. This chain's CDR3 is CASREGGGGEQYF. CDR3 DNA: TGTGCCAGCCGAGAAGGCGGAGGAGGCGAGCAGTACTTC. The rearrangement links TRBV27 to TRBJ2-7, with D possibly TRBD2 on 5 matching bases. From germline, CDR1 is MNHEY and CDR2 SMNVEV (reference sequence). The V and J ends lost 8 bases and 6 bases respectively, with 17 bases between them. This CDR3 is built from 13 residues.

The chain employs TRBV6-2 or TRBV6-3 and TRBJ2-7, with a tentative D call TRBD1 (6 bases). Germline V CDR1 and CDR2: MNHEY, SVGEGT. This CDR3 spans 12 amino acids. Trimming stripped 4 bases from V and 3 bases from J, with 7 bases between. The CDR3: CASSSRGYEQYF. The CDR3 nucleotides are TGTGCCAGCAGTTCCAGGGGCTACGAGCAGTACTTC.

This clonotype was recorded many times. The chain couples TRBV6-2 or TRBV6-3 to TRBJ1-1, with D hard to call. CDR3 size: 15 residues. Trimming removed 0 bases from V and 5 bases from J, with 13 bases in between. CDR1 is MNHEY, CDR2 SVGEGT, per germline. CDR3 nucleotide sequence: TGTGCCAGCAGTTACTCGATATCAAAGGGAACTGAAGCTTTCTTT. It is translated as CASSYSISKGTEAFF.